This T cell receptor (beta chain) was observed in a study of blood T cell repertoires in COVID-19. Sequencing used immunoSEQ multiplex PCR; TCRdb keeps in-frame clones, though not all of them. The repertoire holds around 100,000 clones, more than 80% seen once, with 26% in the top ten. This CDR3 is built from 14 residues. Trimming pared 0 bases from V and 7 bases from J, leaving 13 bases between. CDR1 is SGDLS and CDR2 is YYNGEE in the germline V gene. The origin of this receptor is a man aged 55 to 69 with acute or convalescent COVID-19. Input material: peripheral blood. The gene calls are TRBV9 and TRBJ1-1; D not certain. Here the CDR3 reads CASSVDPEYGEAFF. CDR3 sequence (DNA): TGTGCCAGCAGCGTAGATCCCGAATACGGTGAAGCTTTCTTT.